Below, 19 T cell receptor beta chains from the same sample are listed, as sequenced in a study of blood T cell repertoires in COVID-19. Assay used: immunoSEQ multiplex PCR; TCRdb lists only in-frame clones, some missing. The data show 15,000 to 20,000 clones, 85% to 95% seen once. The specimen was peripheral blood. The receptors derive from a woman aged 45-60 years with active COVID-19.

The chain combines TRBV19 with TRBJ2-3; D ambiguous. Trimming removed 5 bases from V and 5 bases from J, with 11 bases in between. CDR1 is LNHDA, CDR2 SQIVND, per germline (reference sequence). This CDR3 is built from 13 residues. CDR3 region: CASSSTGGDTQYF. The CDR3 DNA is TGTGCCAGTAGTTCGACGGGTGGAGATACGCAGTATTTT.

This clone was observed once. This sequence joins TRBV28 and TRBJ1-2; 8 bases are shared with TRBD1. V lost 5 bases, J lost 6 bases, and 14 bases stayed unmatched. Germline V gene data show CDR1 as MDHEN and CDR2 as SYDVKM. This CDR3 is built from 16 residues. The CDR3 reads CASSRTGIFGLHGYTF. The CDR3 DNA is TGTGCCAGCAGTCGGACAGGGATTTTTGGGTTGCATGGCTACACCTTC.

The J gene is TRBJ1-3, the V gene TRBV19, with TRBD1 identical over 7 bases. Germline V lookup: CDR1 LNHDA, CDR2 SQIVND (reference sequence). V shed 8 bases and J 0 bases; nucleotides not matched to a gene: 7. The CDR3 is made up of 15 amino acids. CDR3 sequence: CASSRGQTSGNTIYF. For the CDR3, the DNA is TGTGCCAGTTCCAGGGGACAGACCTCTGGAAACACCATATATTTT. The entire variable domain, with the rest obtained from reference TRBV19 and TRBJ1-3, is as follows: DGGITQSPKYLFRKEGQNVTLSCEQNLNHDAMYWYRQDPGQGLRLIYYSQIVNDFQKGDIAEGYSVSREKKESFPLTVTSAQKNPTAFYLCASSRGQTSGNTIYFGEGSWLTVV.

CDR3 nucleotide sequence: TGTGCCAGCAGTGGAAAACGGGACAGGATCGGCACTGAAGCTTTCTTT. As protein: CASSGKRDRIGTEAFF. This sequence joins TRBV6-2 or TRBV6-3 and TRBJ1-1, with TRBD1 matching over 8 bases. CDR3 length: 16 amino acids. Trimming at V came to 5 bases and at J to 4 bases, leaving 12 bases not matched to a gene. In germline, CDR1 is MNHEY, CDR2 SVGEGT.

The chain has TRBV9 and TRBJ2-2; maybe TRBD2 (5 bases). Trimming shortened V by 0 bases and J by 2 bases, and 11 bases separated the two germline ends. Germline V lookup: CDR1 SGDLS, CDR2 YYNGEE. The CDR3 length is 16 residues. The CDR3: CASSVGQTINTGELFF. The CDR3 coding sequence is TGTGCCAGCAGCGTAGGCCAGACTATTAACACCGGGGAGCTGTTTTTT.

This CDR3 is CASSPGTGAYNEQFF. The CDR3 nucleotides read TGTGCCAGCTCACCAGGGACAGGGGCCTACAATGAGCAGTTCTTC. This chain connects TRBV18 to TRBJ2-1; TRBD1 aligns across 10 bases. Germline values: CDR1 KGHSH, CDR2 LQKENI. The CDR3 is 15 amino acids. Trimming took 2 bases from V and 2 from J; bases not matched to a gene: 0. The whole variable domain, filled in from reference TRBV18 and TRBJ2-1, reads NAGVMQNPRHLVRRRGQEARLRCSPMKGHSHVYWYRQLPEEGLKFMVYLQKENIIDESGMPKERFSAEFPKEGPSILRIQQVVRGDSAAYFCASSPGTGAYNEQFFGPGTRLTVL.

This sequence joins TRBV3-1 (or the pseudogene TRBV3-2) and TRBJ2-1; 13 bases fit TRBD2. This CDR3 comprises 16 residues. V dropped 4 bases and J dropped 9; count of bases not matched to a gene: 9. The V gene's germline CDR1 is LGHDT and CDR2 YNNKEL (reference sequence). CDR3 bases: TGTGCCAGCAGCCCTACCGGGGGACTAGCGGGACTTGAGCAGTTCTTC. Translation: CASSPTGGLAGLEQFF.

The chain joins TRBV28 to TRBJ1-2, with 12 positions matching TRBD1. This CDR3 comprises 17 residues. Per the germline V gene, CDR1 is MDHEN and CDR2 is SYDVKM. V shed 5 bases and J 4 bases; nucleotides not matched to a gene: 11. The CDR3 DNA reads TGTGCCAGCAGTACCGGGACAGGGGGCGGGTGGAGCTATGGCTACACCTTC. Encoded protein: CASSTGTGGGWSYGYTF.

The chain's CDR3 is CASSQVRTGGSGANVLTF. The CDR3 DNA is TGTGCCAGCAGCCAAGTCCGGACAGGGGGCTCTGGGGCCAACGTCCTGACTTTC. The rearrangement uses TRBV4-2 and TRBJ2-6; 10 bases align to TRBD1. The CDR3 extends over 18 amino acids. The J segment lost 0 bases and the V segment lost 1 base, leaving 3 bases of the junction unmatched. Germline lookup yields CDR1 LGHNA and CDR2 YNFKEQ.

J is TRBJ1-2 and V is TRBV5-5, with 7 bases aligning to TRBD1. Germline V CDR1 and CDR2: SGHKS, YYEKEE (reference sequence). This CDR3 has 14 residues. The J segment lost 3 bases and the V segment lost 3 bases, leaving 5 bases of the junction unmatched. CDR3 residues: CASSYRGGHYGYTF. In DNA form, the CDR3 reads TGTGCCAGCAGCTACAGGGGCGGTCACTATGGCTACACCTTC.

CDR3 protein: CASSIDTQDSNTEAFF. The CDR3 DNA sequence: TGTGCCAGTAGTATAGATACACAGGACAGTAACACTGAAGCTTTCTTT. The rearrangement links TRBV19 to TRBJ1-1; possible D gene TRBD1, 6 bases. Germline loops: CDR1 LNHDA, CDR2 SQIVND (reference sequence). V was clipped by 0 bases and J by 2 bases, with 13 bases between them. The CDR3 consists of 16 residues.

In nucleotides, the CDR3 is TGTGCCTGGTCTTACAGGTTCGAGCAGTACTTC. Translating gives CAWSYRFEQYF. The rearrangement joins TRBV30 to TRBJ2-7, with TRBD1 as a possible D gene (5 bases). The V gene lost 5 bases and the J gene lost 6 bases, with 11 bases spanning the gap. This CDR3 has 11 amino acids. Per germline, CDR1 GTSNPN and CDR2 SVGIG (reference sequence). Full variable domain (outside the CDR3, taken from reference TRBV30 and TRBJ2-7): SQTIHQWPATLVQPVGSPLSLECTVEGTSNPNLYWYRQAAGRGLQLLFYSVGIGQISSEVPQNLSASRPQDRQFILSSKKLLLSDSGFYLCAWSYRFEQYFGPGTRLTVT.

The DNA for the CDR3 is TGTGCCAGCTCGGCTCTGACAGGGGTGAACACTGAAGCTTTCTTT. Protein product: CASSALTGVNTEAFF. The rearrangement links TRBV18 to TRBJ1-1; 8 positions agree with TRBD1. This CDR3 contains 15 residues. V lost 6 bases, J lost 0 bases, and 6 bases stayed unmatched. The V gene's germline CDR1 is KGHSH and CDR2 LQKENI.

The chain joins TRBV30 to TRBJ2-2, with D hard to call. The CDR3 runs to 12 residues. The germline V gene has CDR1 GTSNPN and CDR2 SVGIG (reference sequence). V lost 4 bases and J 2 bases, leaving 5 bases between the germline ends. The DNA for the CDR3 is TGTGCCTGGACCCAAAACACCGGGGAGCTGTTTTTT. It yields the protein CAWTQNTGELFF.

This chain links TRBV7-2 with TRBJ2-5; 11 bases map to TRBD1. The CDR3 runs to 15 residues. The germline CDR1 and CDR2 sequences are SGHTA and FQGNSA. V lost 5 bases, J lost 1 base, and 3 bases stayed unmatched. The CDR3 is CASSPGQGAQETQYF. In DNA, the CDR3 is TGTGCCAGCAGCCCAGGACAGGGGGCCCAAGAGACCCAGTACTTC.

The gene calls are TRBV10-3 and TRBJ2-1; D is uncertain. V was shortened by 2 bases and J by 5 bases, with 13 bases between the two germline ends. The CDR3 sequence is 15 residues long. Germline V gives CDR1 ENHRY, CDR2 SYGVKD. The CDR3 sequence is CAISEGYPDNNEQFF. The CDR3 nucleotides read TGTGCCATCAGTGAGGGCTACCCCGACAACAATGAGCAGTTCTTC.

The CDR3 spells CATSRGGGLETQYF. The CDR3 coding sequence is TGTGCCACCAGCAGAGGAGGGGGCTTAGAGACCCAGTACTTC. The genes are TRBV15 and TRBJ2-5; 7 positions agree with TRBD1. The CDR3 has 14 residues. V shed 1 base and J 4 bases; nucleotides not matched to a gene: 3. The germline CDR1 and CDR2 sequences are LNHNV and YYDKDF (reference sequence).

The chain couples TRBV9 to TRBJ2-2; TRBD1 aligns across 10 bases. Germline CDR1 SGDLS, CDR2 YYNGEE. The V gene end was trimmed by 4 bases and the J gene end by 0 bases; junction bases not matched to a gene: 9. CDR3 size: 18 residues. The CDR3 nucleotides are TGTGCCAGCAGCTTGGGACAGGGGCTTGGGGCGAACACCGGGGAGCTGTTTTTT. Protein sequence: CASSLGQGLGANTGELFF. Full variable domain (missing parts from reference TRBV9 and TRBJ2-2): DSGVTQTPKHLITATGQRVTLRCSPRSGDLSVYWYQQSLDQGLQFLIQYYNGEERAKGNILERFSAQQFPDLHSELNLSSLELGDSALYFCASSLGQGLGANTGELFFGEGSRLTVL.

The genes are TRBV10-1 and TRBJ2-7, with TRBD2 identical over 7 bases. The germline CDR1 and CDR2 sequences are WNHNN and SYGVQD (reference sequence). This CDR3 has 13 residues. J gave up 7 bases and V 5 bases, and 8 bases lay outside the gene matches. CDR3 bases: TGCGCCAGCAGTAGCTACGCCGGGAGGGAGCAGTACTTC. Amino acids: CASSSYAGREQYF.